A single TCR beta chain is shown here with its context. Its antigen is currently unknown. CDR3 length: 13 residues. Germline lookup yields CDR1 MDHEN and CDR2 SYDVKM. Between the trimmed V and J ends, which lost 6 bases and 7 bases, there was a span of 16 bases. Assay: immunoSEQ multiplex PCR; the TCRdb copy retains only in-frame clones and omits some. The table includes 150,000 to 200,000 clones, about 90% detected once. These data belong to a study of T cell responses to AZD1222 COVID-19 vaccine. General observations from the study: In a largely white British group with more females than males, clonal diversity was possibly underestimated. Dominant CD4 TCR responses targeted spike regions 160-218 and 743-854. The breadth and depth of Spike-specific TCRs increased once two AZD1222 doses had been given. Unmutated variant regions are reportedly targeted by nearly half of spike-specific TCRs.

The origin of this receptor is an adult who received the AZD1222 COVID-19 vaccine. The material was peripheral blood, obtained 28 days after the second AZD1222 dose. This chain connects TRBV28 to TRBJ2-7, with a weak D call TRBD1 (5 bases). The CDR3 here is CASRDRGMYEQYF. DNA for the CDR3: TGTGCCAGCAGAGATAGGGGAATGTATGAGCAGTACTTC.